This TCR beta chain was sequenced in a study of T cell responses to AZD1222 COVID-19 vaccine. Study conclusions and caveats: Following two doses of AZD1222, Spike-specific TCR breadth and depth rose. The donor cohort was predominantly white British with a female majority, and clonal diversity may have been underestimated. Reports indicate that nearly half of spike-specific TCRs are directed at unmutated variant regions.

To note about this clone: Its specificity is unknown.

Some clones are missing from TCRdb's copy, which holds only in-frame ones; the method was immunoSEQ multiplex PCR. The sample contains roughly 170,000 clones, over 80% of which appear only once. J was trimmed by 6 bases and V by 5 bases; bases with no gene match: 11. This CDR3 region has 16 residues. Germline CDR1 reads MDHEN; CDR2 reads SYDVKM. This clonotype was sampled from an adult in good health. This chain uses TRBV28 with TRBJ1-5; 9 nucleotides align to TRBD1. The specimen comprised peripheral blood, sampled on day 0 of AZD1222 vaccination. CDR3 loop: CASSDPGQGKSQPQHF. The CDR3 nucleotides read TGTGCCAGCAGTGACCCGGGACAGGGTAAGAGTCAGCCCCAGCATTTT. Full variable domain (missing parts from reference TRBV28 and TRBJ1-5): DVKVTQSSRYLVKRTGEKVFLECVQDMDHENMFWYRQDPGLGLRLIYFSYDVKMKEKGDIPEGYSVSREKKERFSLILESASTNQTSMYLCASSDPGQGKSQPQHFGDGTRLSIL.